The 15 T cell receptor beta chains reported below all come from one sample, sequenced in a study of T-cell reconstitution after alpha-beta-depleted transplantation in children. Molecular barcoding with unique molecular identifiers was used for the TCRbeta library. TCRdb redid the calling of the PCR reads with MiXCR, one entry per CDR3 protein. The data contain 440,000 or so distinct CDR3 sequences, 43% of them singletons. The sample consisted of PBMCs, taken before TCRalphabeta/CD19-depleted stem cell transplant. These receptors were collected from a girl aged 2 to 9 with aplastic anemia, due to receive a stem cell transplant.

The sample holds a few counts of this clonotype. The rearrangement uses TRBV12-3 or TRBV12-4 and TRBJ2-5; 8 nucleotides align to TRBD2. The V and J ends lost 10 bases and 7 bases, in that order; junction bases with no gene match: 14. This CDR3 spans 14 amino acids. DNA of the CDR3: TGTGCCACCTCCCGGACTAGCCTAACCGGGACCCAGTACTTC. This translates into CATSRTSLTGTQYF.

The gene calls are TRBV15 and TRBJ2-2; 7 bases line up with TRBD2. Germline CDR1 is LNHNV and CDR2 is YYDKDF (reference sequence). The J segment lost 6 bases and the V segment lost 4 bases, leaving 8 bases of the junction unmatched. The CDR3 length is 15 residues. CDR3 in DNA: TGTGCCACCAGCATCCAGACTAGCCGGCCCGGGGAGCTGTTTTTT. Encoded protein: CATSIQTSRPGELFF. The full variable domain, its missing parts supplied by reference TRBV15 and TRBJ2-2, is DAMVIQNPRYQVTQFGKPVTLSCSQTLNHNVMYWYQQKSSQAPKLLFHYYDKDFNNEADTPDNFQSRRPNTSFCFLDIRSPGLGDTAMYLCATSIQTSRPGELFFGEGSRLTVL.

The sample holds many counts of this clonotype. This rearrangement joins TRBV7-9 to TRBJ2-5, with a possible D match to TRBD2 (6 bases). Between the trimmed V and J ends, which lost 5 bases and 2 bases, there was a span of 15 bases. The CDR3 runs 15 residues. Germline V CDR1 and CDR2: SEHNR, FQNEAQ (reference sequence). The CDR3 bases are TGTGCCAGCAGCGGACTAAGGGACGGTCAAGAGACCCAGTACTTC. This codes for CASSGLRDGQETQYF. Variable domain in full (rest from reference TRBV7-9 and TRBJ2-5): DTGVSQNPRHKITKRGQNVTFRCDPISEHNRLYWYRQTLGQGPEFLTYFQNEAQLEKSRLLSDRFSAERPKGSFSTLEIQRTEQGDSAMYLCASSGLRDGQETQYFGPGTRLLVL.

V gene TRBV7-9 combines with J gene TRBJ2-7, with 10 nucleotides matching TRBD2. This CDR3 is 16 amino acids long. Unmatched junction bases numbered 9, after V lost 4 bases and J lost 3 bases. In germline, CDR1 is SEHNR, CDR2 FQNEAQ (reference sequence). The CDR3 region has the DNA TGTGCCAGCAGCTCCAGTAGCGGACTAGCGGTCTACGAGCAGTACTTC. Encoded protein: CASSSSSGLAVYEQYF.

V is TRBV5-1 and J is TRBJ1-1; TRBD1 might be the D (6 bases). This CDR3 has 16 residues. Between the trimmed V and J ends, which lost 0 bases and 1 base, there was a span of 13 bases. Looked up from germline, CDR1 is SGHRS and CDR2 is YFSETQ. As DNA, the CDR3 is TGCGCCAGCAGCTTGGAAGGGGGGGCAAGGAACACTGAAGCTTTCTTT. Its protein product is CASSLEGGARNTEAFF.

This chain connects TRBV6-5 to TRBJ2-2, with D unresolved. Trimming pared 7 bases from V and 4 bases from J, leaving 10 bases between. Per germline, CDR1 MNHEY and CDR2 SVGAGI. The length of the CDR3 is 13 residues. CDR3 loop: CASTVTPTGELFF. DNA for the CDR3: TGTGCCAGCACCGTTACACCCACCGGGGAGCTGTTTTTT.

This clonotype appeared a few times. The chain links TRBV20-1 to TRBJ2-5; D is perhaps TRBD1 (5 bases). Germline V gene lookup returns CDR1 DFQATT and CDR2 SNEGSKA (reference sequence). The CDR3 is made up of 13 amino acids. V gave up 5 bases and J gave up 2 bases, with 12 bases separating them. The CDR3 coding sequence is TGCAGTGCTCCAGTGCAGGGACAAGAGACCCAGTACTTC. Its protein is CSAPVQGQETQYF.

This clonotype was detected ten times or more. The gene calls are TRBV7-2 and TRBJ1-5; TRBD1 matches at 8 bases. This CDR3 contains 15 residues. Germline V gives CDR1 SGHTA, CDR2 FQGNSA. J was trimmed by 5 bases and V by 5 bases; bases with no gene match: 8. The CDR3 region is CASSRGQGRDQPQHF. Written as DNA, the CDR3 is TGTGCCAGCAGCCGAGGACAGGGTCGGGATCAGCCCCAGCATTTT.

This chain joins TRBV20-1 and TRBJ1-1, with 8 bases matching TRBD1. V shed 1 base, J shed 3 bases, and the junction held 10 bases outside the gene matches. The CDR3 totals 16 residues. Per germline, CDR1 DFQATT and CDR2 SNEGSKA (reference sequence). The CDR3 here is CSARVMRDRRYTEAFF. The CDR3 nucleotides read TGCAGTGCTAGAGTAATGCGGGACAGGAGATACACTGAAGCTTTCTTT.

The chain has TRBV19 and TRBJ2-1; no firm D call. The CDR3 is 13 residues long. V was cut by 7 bases and J by 4 bases, with 11 bases left in between. Germline V gene lookup returns CDR1 LNHDA and CDR2 SQIVND (reference sequence). The CDR3, as DNA: TGTGCCAGTACCCATTTGGGGTACAATGAGCAGTTCTTC. This sequence encodes CASTHLGYNEQFF.

This clonotype was observed a single time. The chain carries TRBV20-1 and TRBJ1-5, with 12 bases matching TRBD1. The CDR3 is 16 residues long. Trimming cost V 3 bases and J 5 bases; bases outside gene matches: 8. Germline CDR1 reads DFQATT; CDR2 reads SNEGSKA (reference sequence). CDR3 in DNA: TGCAGTGCTAGGAAAGCCGGGACAGGGGGCCATCAGCCCCAGCATTTT. It encodes CSARKAGTGGHQPQHF.

The chain carries TRBV18 and TRBJ2-1; 11 nucleotides line up with TRBD2. Looked up from germline, CDR1 is KGHSH and CDR2 is LQKENI. CDR3 length: 17 residues. V lost 3 bases and J lost 0; bases outside the gene matches: 4. The CDR3 DNA sequence: TGTGCCAGCTCACCTGGGACTAGCGGAATCTCCTACAATGAGCAGTTCTTC. Protein: CASSPGTSGISYNEQFF.

V usage is TRBV12-3 or TRBV12-4 and J usage is TRBJ1-3; maybe TRBD1 (6 bases). The germline V and J ends were trimmed by 6 bases and 4 bases, with 16 bases remaining between them. This CDR3 contains 15 residues. CDR3 nucleotides: TGTGCCAGCAGACCTACAGGGTCGATGGGAAACACCATATATTTT. Protein sequence: CASRPTGSMGNTIYF.

The chain couples TRBV20-1 to TRBJ2-3, with D possibly TRBD2 on 6 matching bases. Germline CDR1 and CDR2: DFQATT and SNEGSKA (reference sequence). CDR3 size: 14 residues. V was trimmed by 5 bases and J by 0 bases, leaving 12 bases between them. This CDR3 is CSAPRDFSTDTQYF. In nucleotides, the CDR3 is TGCAGTGCTCCCCGGGACTTTAGCACAGATACGCAGTATTTT.

This clonotype turned up a few times. The J gene is TRBJ2-1, the V gene TRBV30; no clear D. Deletions cut 2 bases from V and 7 bases from J, with 6 bases between. Germline V lookup: CDR1 GTSNPN, CDR2 SVGIG (reference sequence). This CDR3 contains 11 residues. The CDR3 nucleotides are TGTGCCTGGAGTCAGGCAAATGAGCAGTTCTTC. Its protein product is CAWSQANEQFF.